This is a list of T cell receptor beta chains from one sample in a study of blood T cell repertoires in COVID-19. The method was immunoSEQ multiplex PCR; TCRdb's version includes in-frame clones alone and lacks a portion of them. The data show 85,000 to 100,000 clones, with 80% to 90% seen just once and around 2% held by the top ten. The source material was peripheral blood. These receptors were obtained from a man in his fifties or sixties with COVID-19, enrolled during active disease. The conserved cysteine and the conserved F or W are not part of the CDR3 here. The order of the fields is CDR3 protein, J gene, V gene.

ASSQTGNMNTEAF	TRBJ1-1	TRBV14
AISDRGLSNQPQH	TRBJ1-5	TRBV10-3
ASSSTDTQY	TRBJ2-3	TRBV12-3/TRBV12-4
ASSVGTTSGEQY	TRBJ2-7	TRBV9
ASSLAREAEAF	TRBJ1-1	TRBV7-8
ASSLTRLPNQPQH	TRBJ1-5	TRBV19
ASYAGAAGNQPQH	TRBJ1-5	TRBV19
ASSVRQTSSGNTIY	TRBJ1-3	TRBV7-2
ASSEADVRSYEQY	TRBJ2-7	TRBV6-1
ASSFGGAANQPQH	TRBJ1-5	TRBV6-5
ASSQDRGDAYGYT	TRBJ1-2	TRBV3-1/TRBV3-2
ASRNGRGLSTGELF	TRBJ2-2	TRBV5-4
ASSVGQDARWELF	TRBJ2-2	TRBV9
ASSLFGFYEQY	TRBJ2-7	TRBV12-3/TRBV12-4
ASSQGQGWTDTQY	TRBJ2-3	TRBV14
ASRHDNANTEAF	TRBJ1-1	TRBV5-1
ASSQDGASGAYEQY	TRBJ2-7	TRBV4-1
ASRGQGANSPLH	TRBJ1-6	TRBV27
ASSERNSLYGYT	TRBJ1-2	TRBV25-1
ASSSQGDEAF	TRBJ1-1	TRBV28
ASSQDVDTQY	TRBJ2-3	TRBV3-1/TRBV3-2
ASSWTGRNQPQH	TRBJ1-5	TRBV19
ASSYGRRRGKLF	TRBJ1-4	TRBV6-2/TRBV6-3
ASSSRAGGTSFNEQF	TRBJ2-1	TRBV11-3
ASSQSGLAGQY	TRBJ2-7	TRBV4-3
SDETSGDHNEQF	TRBJ2-1	TRBV29-1
ASTWDSSNYGYT	TRBJ1-2	TRBV5-1
SATDMAFTGELF	TRBJ2-2	TRBV29-1
ASSEWDSPSSYNEQF	TRBJ2-1	TRBV6-1
ASSPIGQGDYGYT	TRBJ1-2	TRBV28
ASSAGGYEQF	TRBJ2-1	TRBV9
ASSYSEQSTDTQY	TRBJ2-3	TRBV6-2/TRBV6-3
ASSTGTVSTDTQY	TRBJ2-3	TRBV7-8
ASSLNGLAVDNEQF	TRBJ2-1	TRBV5-1
ASSPGTVKLGTNEKLF	TRBJ1-4	TRBV18
ASSPGQGSTEAF	TRBJ1-1	TRBV3-1/TRBV3-2
ASSWGRGQGEKLF	TRBJ1-4	TRBV7-8
SARAPGRQY	TRBJ2-7	TRBV20-1
ATSRLGGDTQY	TRBJ2-3	TRBV15
ASQEQVAVQPQH	TRBJ1-5	TRBV19